This is a list of T cell receptor beta chains from one sample in a study of siplizumab effects on memory and regulatory T cells. Libraries were prepared by immunoSEQ multiplex PCR; TCRdb keeps only in-frame clonotypes and omits some of them. Altogether 90,000 to 120,000 clones are present, around 90% being singletons, with the ten largest covering around 0.7%. Input material: Tregs sorted from blood. These receptors all come from a human donor in good health. Both conserved end residues are part of each CDR3. A D gene is named only where the DNA matches it firmly. The size of a clone is reported for some rows only, either as once, few or many, or as a class for expanded clones.

cdr3_nt cdr3_aa d_call j_call clone_size v_call
TGCGCCAGCAGCTTGGCCGTCTCTGGGGCCAACGTCCTGACTTTC CASSLAVSGANVLTF NA TRBJ2-6 NA TRBV5-1
TGTGCCAGCAGCTTCGGGACAGGGAGGGAGACCCAGTACTTC CASSFGTGRETQYF TRBD1 TRBJ2-5 NA TRBV7-8
TGTGCCAGCAGCCAAGATCCGGGGGGAGATCAGCCCCAGCATTTT CASSQDPGGDQPQHF NA TRBJ1-5 NA TRBV4-2
TGTGCCAGCAGTCCGCGACAGGGTCCCTACGAGCAGTACTTC CASSPRQGPYEQYF TRBD1 TRBJ2-7 NA TRBV6-5
TGCGCCAGCAGCTCATTCTACGAGCAGTACTTC CASSSFYEQYF NA TRBJ2-7 NA TRBV5-1
TGTGCCAGTAGTATCCTTCCGGGACTAGCGGTTAACGAGCAGTACTTC CASSILPGLAVNEQYF TRBD2 TRBJ2-7 NA TRBV19
TGTGCCAGCAGTGGGCGGGAGTGGTACGAGCAGTACTTC CASSGREWYEQYF TRBD2 TRBJ2-7 NA TRBV2
TGTGCCAGCAGCGTACAGGGGGTACCCTCCTACGAGCAGTACTTC CASSVQGVPSYEQYF TRBD1 TRBJ2-7 NA TRBV27
TGCAGCGTTGAGGACAGGGCCATGAACACTGAAGCTTTCTTT CSVEDRAMNTEAFF TRBD1 TRBJ1-1 NA TRBV29-1
TGTGCCAGCAGTTCCCCGGGACCGAAGGCATTCAACTCACCCCTCCACTTT CASSSPGPKAFNSPLHF NA TRBJ1-6 NA TRBV28
TGTGCCAGCAGCCTGCCGGGCAATGAGCAGTTCTTC CASSLPGNEQFF NA TRBJ2-1 NA TRBV27
TGCACCAGCAGCCAAGATTATGTCAGGGCCTACGAGCAGTACTTC CTSSQDYVRAYEQYF NA TRBJ2-7 once TRBV4-1
TGTGCCAGCAGCCCAGGGGGACTAGGCACAGATACGCAGTATTTT CASSPGGLGTDTQYF NA TRBJ2-3 NA TRBV7-3
TGCGCCAGCAGTCGGGATAACACAGATACGCAGTATTTT CASSRDNTDTQYF NA TRBJ2-3 NA TRBV10-1
TGTGCCAGCAGCCAACGACTAGCGGAAGAGACCCAGTACTTC CASSQRLAEETQYF TRBD2 TRBJ2-5 NA TRBV7-8
TGCGCCAGCAGCCAAGAAGGGACGGCTTTGGTAAGGACGGGGTCCTCCTACGAGCAGTACTTC CASSQEGTALVRTGSSYEQYF NA TRBJ2-7 NA TRBV4-1
TGTGCCAGCTCACCACCGACGGACAGGGGGCACGGCTACACCTTC CASSPPTDRGHGYTF TRBD1 TRBJ1-2 NA TRBV18
TGTGCCACTCGCATTGGGGGGGACTATGGCTACACCTTC CATRIGGDYGYTF NA TRBJ1-2 NA TRBV10-3
TGTGCCAGCAGTGAGCGCGTTGGGCCCCAGCATTTT CASSERVGPQHF NA TRBJ1-5 NA TRBV2
TGCGCCAGCAGCCCCGGGGACCCCACAGATACGCAGTATTTT CASSPGDPTDTQYF NA TRBJ2-3 NA TRBV5-1
TGTGCCAGCACCACTAATGGTCTAGCGGGGGAGACCCAGTACTTC CASTTNGLAGETQYF TRBD2 TRBJ2-5 NA TRBV2
TGTGCCAGCAGCCTCTTTGAGGGAGGCAATGAGCAGTTCTTC CASSLFEGGNEQFF NA TRBJ2-1 once TRBV7-3
TGTGCCAGCAAATGGGACTCCTATTCCCAGTACTTC CASKWDSYSQYF NA TRBJ2-5 NA TRBV2
TGCGCCAGCAGCTTGGCGGGTAACTCTGGGGCCAACGTCCTGACTTTC CASSLAGNSGANVLTF NA TRBJ2-6 NA TRBV5-1
TGCGCCAGCAGCCTGGCCCCTTTCGGGGTCGATACGCAGTATTTT CASSLAPFGVDTQYF NA TRBJ2-3 NA TRBV5-1
TGTGCCAGTAGTATCAAGGGTTCCAATGAGCAGTTCTTC CASSIKGSNEQFF NA TRBJ2-1 NA TRBV19
TGTGCCAGCAGCTTACAGGGACTAGCGGGACGGGAGCAGTTCTTC CASSLQGLAGREQFF TRBD2 TRBJ2-1 NA TRBV7-3
TGTGCCAGCACCAAAGACAGCCAAGAGACCCAGTACTTC CASTKDSQETQYF NA TRBJ2-5 NA TRBV6-6
TGTGCCAGCGGTCGAAGACTAGCCTACAATGAGCAGTTCTTC CASGRRLAYNEQFF NA TRBJ2-1 NA TRBV9
TGTGCCAGCTCACCCGGATTGGGCGGGATTACCTACAATGAGCAGTTCTTC CASSPGLGGITYNEQFF NA TRBJ2-1 NA TRBV18
TGTGCCAGCAGCTCGGGTGTGGCCGCTGACAGGGAGTATGGCTACACCTTC CASSSGVAADREYGYTF TRBD1 TRBJ1-2 NA TRBV4-2
TGCGCCAGCAGCGCGGGGAACACTGAAGCTTTCTTT CASSAGNTEAFF NA TRBJ1-1 NA TRBV10-1
TGCGCCAGCAGCGGGGGCGGCACACGGGAGCGCTCCTACGAGCAGTACTTC CASSGGGTRERSYEQYF NA TRBJ2-7 few TRBV5-1